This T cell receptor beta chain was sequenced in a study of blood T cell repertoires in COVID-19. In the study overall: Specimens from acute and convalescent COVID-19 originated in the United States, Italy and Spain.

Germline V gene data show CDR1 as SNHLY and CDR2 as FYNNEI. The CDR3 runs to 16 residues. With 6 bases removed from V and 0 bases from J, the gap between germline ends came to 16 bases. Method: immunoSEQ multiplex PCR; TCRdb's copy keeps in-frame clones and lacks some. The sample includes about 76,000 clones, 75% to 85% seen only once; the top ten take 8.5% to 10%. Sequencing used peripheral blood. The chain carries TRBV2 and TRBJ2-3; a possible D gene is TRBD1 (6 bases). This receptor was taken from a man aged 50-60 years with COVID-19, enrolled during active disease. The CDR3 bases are TGTGCCAGCAGGAGGGAAACAGGGCCAAGCACAGATACGCAGTATTTT. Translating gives CASRRETGPSTDTQYF.